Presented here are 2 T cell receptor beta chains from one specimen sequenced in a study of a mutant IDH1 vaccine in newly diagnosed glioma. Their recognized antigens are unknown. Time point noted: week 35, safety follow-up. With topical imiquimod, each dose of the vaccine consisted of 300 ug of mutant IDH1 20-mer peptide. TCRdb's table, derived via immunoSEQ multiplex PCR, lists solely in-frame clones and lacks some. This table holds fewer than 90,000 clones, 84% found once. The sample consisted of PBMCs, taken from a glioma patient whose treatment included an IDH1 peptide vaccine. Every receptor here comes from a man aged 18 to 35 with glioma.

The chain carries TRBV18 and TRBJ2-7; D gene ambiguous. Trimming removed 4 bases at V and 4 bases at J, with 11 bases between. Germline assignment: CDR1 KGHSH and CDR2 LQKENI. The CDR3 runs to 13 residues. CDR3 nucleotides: TGTGCCAGCTCACGGGATTTAAGTTACGAGCAGTACTTC. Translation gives CASSRDLSYEQYF.

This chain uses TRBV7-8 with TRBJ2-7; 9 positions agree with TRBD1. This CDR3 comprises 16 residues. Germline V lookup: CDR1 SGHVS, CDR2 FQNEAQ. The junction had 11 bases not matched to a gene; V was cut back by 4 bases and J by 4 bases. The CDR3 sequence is CASSSHLGQGGYEQYF. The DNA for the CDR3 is TGTGCCAGCAGCTCCCACCTGGGACAGGGAGGGTACGAGCAGTACTTC.